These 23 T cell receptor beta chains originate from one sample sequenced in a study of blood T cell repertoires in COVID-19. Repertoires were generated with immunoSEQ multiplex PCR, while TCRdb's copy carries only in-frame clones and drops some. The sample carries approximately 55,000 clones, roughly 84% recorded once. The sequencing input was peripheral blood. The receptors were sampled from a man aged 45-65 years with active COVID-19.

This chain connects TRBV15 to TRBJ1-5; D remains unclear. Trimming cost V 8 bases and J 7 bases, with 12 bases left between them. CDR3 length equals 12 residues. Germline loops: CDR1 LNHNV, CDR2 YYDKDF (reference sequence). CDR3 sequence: CATAAGSQPQHF. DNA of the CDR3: TGTGCCACCGCGGCGGGCAGCCAGCCCCAGCATTTT.

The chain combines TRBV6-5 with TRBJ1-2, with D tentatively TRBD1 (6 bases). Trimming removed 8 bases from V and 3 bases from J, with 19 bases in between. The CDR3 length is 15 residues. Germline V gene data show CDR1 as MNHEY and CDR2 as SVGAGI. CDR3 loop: CASHTVDRSDYGYTF. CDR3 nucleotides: TGTGCCAGCCATACTGTTGACAGGTCCGACTATGGCTACACCTTC.

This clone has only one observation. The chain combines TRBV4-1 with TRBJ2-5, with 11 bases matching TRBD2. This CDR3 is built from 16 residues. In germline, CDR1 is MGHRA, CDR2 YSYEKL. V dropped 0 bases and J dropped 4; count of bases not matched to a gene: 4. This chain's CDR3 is CASSQDGLAGGETQYF. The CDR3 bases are TGCGCCAGCAGCCAAGACGGGCTAGCGGGAGGAGAGACCCAGTACTTC.

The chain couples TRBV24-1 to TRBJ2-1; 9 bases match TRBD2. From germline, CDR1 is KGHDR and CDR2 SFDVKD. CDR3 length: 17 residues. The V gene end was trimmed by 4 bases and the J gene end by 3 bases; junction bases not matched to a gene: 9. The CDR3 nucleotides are TGTGCCACCAGTGACTCGCGACTAGCGGACCACTACAATGAGCAGTTCTTC. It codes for CATSDSRLADHYNEQFF.

In DNA, the CDR3 is TGTGCCAGCAGCCAAGAGGCCGCCACTAATGAAAAACTGTTTTTT. This translates into CASSQEAATNEKLFF. The chain couples TRBV4-2 to TRBJ1-4, with no clear D. Trimming took 0 bases from V and 2 from J, leaving 7 bases between them. The CDR3 consists of 15 residues. Looked up from germline, CDR1 is LGHNA and CDR2 is YNFKEQ.

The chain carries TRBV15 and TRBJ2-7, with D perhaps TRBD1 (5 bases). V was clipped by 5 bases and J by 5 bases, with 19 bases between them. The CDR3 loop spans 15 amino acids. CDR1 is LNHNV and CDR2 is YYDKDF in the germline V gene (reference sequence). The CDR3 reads CATSGRVTPMDEQYF. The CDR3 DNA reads TGTGCCACCAGCGGCAGGGTCACCCCTATGGACGAGCAGTACTTC.

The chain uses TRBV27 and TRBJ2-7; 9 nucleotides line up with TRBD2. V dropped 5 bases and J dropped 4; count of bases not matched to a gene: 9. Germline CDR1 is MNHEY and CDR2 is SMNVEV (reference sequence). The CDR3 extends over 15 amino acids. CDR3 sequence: CASSPQRGAVYEQYF. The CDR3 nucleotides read TGTGCCAGCAGTCCGCAGCGGGGGGCCGTTTACGAGCAGTACTTC.

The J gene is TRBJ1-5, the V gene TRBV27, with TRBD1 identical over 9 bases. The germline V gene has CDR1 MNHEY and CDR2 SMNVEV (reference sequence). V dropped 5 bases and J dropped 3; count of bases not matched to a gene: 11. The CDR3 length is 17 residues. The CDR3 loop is CASSPFSGTGINQPQHF. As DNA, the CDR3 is TGTGCCAGCAGTCCCTTTTCCGGGACAGGGATCAATCAGCCCCAGCATTTT.

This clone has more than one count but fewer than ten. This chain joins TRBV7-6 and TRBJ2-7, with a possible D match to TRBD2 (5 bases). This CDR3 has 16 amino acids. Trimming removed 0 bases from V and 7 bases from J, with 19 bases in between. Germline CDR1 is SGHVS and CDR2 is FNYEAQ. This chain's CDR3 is CASSLAPRGGSGEQYF. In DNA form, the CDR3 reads TGTGCCAGCAGCTTAGCTCCACGCGGAGGATCGGGGGAGCAGTACTTC.

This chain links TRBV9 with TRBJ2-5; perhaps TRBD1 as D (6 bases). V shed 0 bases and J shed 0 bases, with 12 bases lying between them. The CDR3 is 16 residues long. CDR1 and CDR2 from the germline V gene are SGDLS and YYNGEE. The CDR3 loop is CASSVGTGLYQETQYF. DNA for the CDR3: TGTGCCAGCAGCGTAGGCACAGGGTTGTACCAAGAGACCCAGTACTTC. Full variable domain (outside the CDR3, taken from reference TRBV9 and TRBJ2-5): DSGVTQTPKHLITATGQRVTLRCSPRSGDLSVYWYQQSLDQGLQFLIQYYNGEERAKGNILERFSAQQFPDLHSELNLSSLELGDSALYFCASSVGTGLYQETQYFGPGTRLLVL.

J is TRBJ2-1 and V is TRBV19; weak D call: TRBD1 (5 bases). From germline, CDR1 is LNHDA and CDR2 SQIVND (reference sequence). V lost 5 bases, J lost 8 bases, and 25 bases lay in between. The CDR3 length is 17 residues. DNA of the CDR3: TGTGCCAGTAGTCTTGGGTCCTCGTGGGGCGACTTGGATGAGCAGTTCTTC. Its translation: CASSLGSSWGDLDEQFF.

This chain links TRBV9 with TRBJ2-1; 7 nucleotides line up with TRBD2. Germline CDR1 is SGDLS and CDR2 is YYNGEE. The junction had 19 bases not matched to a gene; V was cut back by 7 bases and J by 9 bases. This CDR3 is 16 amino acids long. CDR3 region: CASAREGRASLSEQFF. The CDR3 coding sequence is TGTGCCAGCGCCAGGGAGGGGAGGGCCTCGTTGAGTGAGCAGTTCTTC.

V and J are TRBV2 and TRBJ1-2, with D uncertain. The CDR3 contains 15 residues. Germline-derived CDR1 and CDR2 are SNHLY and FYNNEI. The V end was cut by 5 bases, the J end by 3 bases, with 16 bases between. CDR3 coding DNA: TGTGCCAGCAGTCAAGTCATCCTGCCGGACTATGGCTACACCTTC. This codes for CASSQVILPDYGYTF.

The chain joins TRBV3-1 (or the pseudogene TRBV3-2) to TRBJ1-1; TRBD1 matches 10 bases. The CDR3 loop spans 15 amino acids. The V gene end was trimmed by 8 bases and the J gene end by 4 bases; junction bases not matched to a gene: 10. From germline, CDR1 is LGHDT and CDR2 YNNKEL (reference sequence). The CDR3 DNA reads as TGTGCCAGCGGACGACTGGGACAGGGGAGCACTGAAGCTTTCTTT. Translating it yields CASGRLGQGSTEAFF.

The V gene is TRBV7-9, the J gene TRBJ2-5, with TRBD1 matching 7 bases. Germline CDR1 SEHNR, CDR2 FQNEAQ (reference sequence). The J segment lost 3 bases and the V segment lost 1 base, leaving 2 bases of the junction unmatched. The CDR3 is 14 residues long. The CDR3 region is CASSLVQGEETQYF. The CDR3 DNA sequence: TGTGCCAGCAGCTTAGTTCAGGGGGAAGAGACCCAGTACTTC.

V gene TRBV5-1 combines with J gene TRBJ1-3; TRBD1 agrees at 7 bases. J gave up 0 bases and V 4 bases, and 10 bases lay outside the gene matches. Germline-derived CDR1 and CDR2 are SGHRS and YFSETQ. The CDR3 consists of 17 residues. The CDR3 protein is CASSRGQFLSSGNTIYF. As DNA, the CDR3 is TGCGCCAGCAGCAGGGGACAGTTCCTTAGCTCTGGAAACACCATATATTTT. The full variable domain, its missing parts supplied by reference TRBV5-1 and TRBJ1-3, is KAGVTQTPRYLIKTRGQQVTLSCSPISGHRSVSWYQQTPGQGLQFLFEYFSETQRNKGNFPGRFSGRQFSNSRSEMNVSTLELGDSALYLCASSRGQFLSSGNTIYFGEGSWLTVV.

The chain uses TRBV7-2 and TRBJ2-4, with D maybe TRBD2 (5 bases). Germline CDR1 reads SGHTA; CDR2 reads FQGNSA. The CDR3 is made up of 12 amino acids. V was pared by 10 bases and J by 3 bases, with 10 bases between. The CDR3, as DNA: TGTGCCACGACGGGGATCAAAAACATTCAGTACTTC. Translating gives CATTGIKNIQYF.

The CDR3 DNA follows: TGTGCCAGCAGCCCGAGCGGGAGTGCAGATACGCAGTATTTT. This translates into CASSPSGSADTQYF. The chain is built from TRBV6-2 or TRBV6-3 and TRBJ2-3, with TRBD2 matching 8 bases. The V gene end was trimmed by 6 bases and the J gene end by 4 bases; junction bases not matched to a gene: 6. Germline CDR1 reads MNHEY; CDR2 reads SVGEGT. The CDR3 covers 14 residues.

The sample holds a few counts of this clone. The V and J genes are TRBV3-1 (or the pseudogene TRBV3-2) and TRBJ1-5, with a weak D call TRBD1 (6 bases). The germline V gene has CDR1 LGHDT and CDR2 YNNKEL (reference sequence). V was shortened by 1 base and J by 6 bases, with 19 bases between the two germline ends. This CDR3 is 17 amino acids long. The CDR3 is CASSQGFTGIRGQPQHF. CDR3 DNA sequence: TGTGCCAGCAGCCAAGGCTTTACAGGGATAAGAGGTCAGCCCCAGCATTTT.

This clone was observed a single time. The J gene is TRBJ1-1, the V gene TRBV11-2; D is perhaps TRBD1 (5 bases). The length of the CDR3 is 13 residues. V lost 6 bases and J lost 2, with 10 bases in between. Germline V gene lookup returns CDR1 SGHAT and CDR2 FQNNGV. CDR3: CASRAQGNTEAFF. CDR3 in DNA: TGTGCCAGCAGGGCGCAGGGCAACACTGAAGCTTTCTTT.

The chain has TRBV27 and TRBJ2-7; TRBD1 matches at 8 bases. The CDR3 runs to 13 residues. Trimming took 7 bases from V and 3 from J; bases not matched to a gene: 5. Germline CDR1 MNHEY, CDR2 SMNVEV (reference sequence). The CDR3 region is CASMTGTGYEQYF. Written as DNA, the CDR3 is TGTGCCAGCATGACCGGGACAGGCTACGAGCAGTACTTC.

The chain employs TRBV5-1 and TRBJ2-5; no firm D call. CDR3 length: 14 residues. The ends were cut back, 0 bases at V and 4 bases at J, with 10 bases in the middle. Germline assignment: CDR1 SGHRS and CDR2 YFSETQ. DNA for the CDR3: TGCGCCAGCAGCTTGGGCAGCCGAGGAGAGACCCAGTACTTC. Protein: CASSLGSRGETQYF.

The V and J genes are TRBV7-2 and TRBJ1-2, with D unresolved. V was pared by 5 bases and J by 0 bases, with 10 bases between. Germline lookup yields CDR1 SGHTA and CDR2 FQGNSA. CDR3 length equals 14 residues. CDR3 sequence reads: CASSRDIANYGYTF. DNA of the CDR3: TGTGCCAGCAGCCGCGACATAGCTAACTATGGCTACACCTTC.